The 29 T cell receptor beta chains listed next were all sequenced from one sample in a study of PD-L1 blockade in urothelial cancer (dated by TCRdb to the late 2010s). The protocol used for the library was the immunoSEQ multiplex PCR assay. The immuneACCESS repertoire file appears here via TCRdb, limited to in-frame rearrangements. These files lack a portion of the clones; in checked studies, under half of the deficit traces to unresolved V genes, and the cause of the others is not known. The sample table contains about 83,000 clones; only one count was recorded for around 90% of them. Jointly, the top ten make up about 6% of the sample. Sequenced here: PBMCs, sampled around atezolizumab (anti-PD-L1) treatment. These TCRs come from a woman aged 70-85 years with urothelial cancer.

J is TRBJ2-7 and V is TRBV7-6, with a possible D match to TRBD1 (5 bases). Germline V gene sequence: CDR1 SGHVS, CDR2 FNYEAQ. This CDR3 comprises 15 residues. The V gene lost 5 bases and the J gene lost 7 bases, with 21 bases spanning the gap. The CDR3 is CASSPTGNTLREQYF. CDR3 DNA: TGTGCCAGCAGCCCCACAGGAAATACGCTACGAGAGCAGTACTTC. The full variable domain, with the rest looked up from reference TRBV7-6 and TRBJ2-7, is GAGVSQSPRYKVTKRGQDVALRCDPISGHVSLYWYRQALGQGPEFLTYFNYEAQQDKSGLPNDRFSAERPEGSISTLTIQRTEQRDSAMYRCASSPTGNTLREQYFGPGTRLTVT.

The V and J genes are TRBV7-2 and TRBJ2-3; 9 bases line up with TRBD2. The germline V gene encodes CDR1 SGHTA and CDR2 FQGNSA. The CDR3 length is 16 residues. V shed 4 bases and J 4 bases; nucleotides not matched to a gene: 9. For the CDR3, the DNA is TGTGCCAGCAGCTATGATAGCGGGAGAGATGCAGATACGCAGTATTTT. Protein: CASSYDSGRDADTQYF.

V gene TRBV5-6 combines with J gene TRBJ1-2; TRBD1 aligns across 7 bases. J was trimmed by 4 bases and V by 3 bases; bases with no gene match: 15. The CDR3 is 17 amino acids. Germline values: CDR1 SGHDT, CDR2 YYEEEE. The chain's CDR3 is CASSYRDRVLSGYGYTF. The CDR3 coding sequence is TGTGCCAGCAGCTACCGGGACAGAGTACTGAGTGGCTATGGCTACACCTTC.

This chain joins TRBV11-2 and TRBJ1-2; D gene unclear. Deletions cut 4 bases from V and 0 bases from J, with 12 bases between. Germline-derived CDR1 and CDR2 are SGHAT and FQNNGV. This CDR3 is built from 15 residues. Here the CDR3 reads CASSSLSRANYGYTF. CDR3 nucleotide sequence: TGTGCCAGCAGCTCCCTATCCCGGGCTAACTATGGCTACACCTTC.

This clone was seen a few times. The chain has TRBV4-2 and TRBJ2-2; the match to TRBD2 covers 8 bases. Germline V lookup: CDR1 LGHNA, CDR2 YNFKEQ. Losses at the gene ends were 1 base for V and 0 bases for J; bases not matched to a gene: 1. The CDR3 sequence is 16 residues long. The CDR3 DNA reads as TGTGCCAGCAGCCAAGTAGCGGGGTCGAACACCGGGGAGCTGTTTTTT. Its protein is CASSQVAGSNTGELFF.

This sequence joins TRBV10-3 and TRBJ2-2, with D possibly TRBD1 on 6 matching bases. The V end lost 6 bases, the J end lost 3 bases, and 11 bases lay between the germline ends. The CDR3 loop spans 14 amino acids. Germline V gene sequence: CDR1 ENHRY, CDR2 SYGVKD. CDR3 DNA sequence: TGTGCCATCAGGGCGGACAGTTACACCGGGGAGCTGTTTTTT. This gives the protein CAIRADSYTGELFF.

This clone was recorded only once. The J gene is TRBJ2-5, the V gene TRBV5-1; D possibly corresponds to TRBD2 (6 bases). V shed 1 base and J shed 1 base, with 14 bases lying between them. Germline CDR1 SGHRS, CDR2 YFSETQ. The CDR3 contains 16 residues. The CDR3 DNA follows: TGCGCCAGCAGCTTGACCTACAGGAGGGTCCAAGAGACCCAGTACTTC. Its protein is CASSLTYRRVQETQYF.

This chain connects TRBV5-1 to TRBJ2-7; TRBD1 matches at 7 bases. This CDR3 is 15 amino acids long. With V trimmed by 1 base and J by 3 bases, 7 bases remained unmatched. Germline V gene lookup returns CDR1 SGHRS and CDR2 YFSETQ. In nucleotides, the CDR3 is TGCGCCAGCAGCTTGAGTTACGGGACAGTCTACGAGCAGTACTTC. Protein sequence: CASSLSYGTVYEQYF.

The chain joins TRBV5-1 to TRBJ2-3, with a possible D match to TRBD1 (6 bases). CDR3 size: 17 residues. The germline V gene encodes CDR1 SGHRS and CDR2 YFSETQ. V lost 2 bases and J 1 base, leaving 17 bases between the germline ends. The CDR3: CASSLLLSRGGTDTQYF. CDR3 in DNA: TGCGCCAGCAGCTTATTACTTAGCAGGGGAGGCACAGATACGCAGTATTTT.

V gene TRBV14 combines with J gene TRBJ2-7; 7 bases fit TRBD1. The CDR3 contains 16 residues. V gave up 4 bases and J gave up 3 bases; unmatched junction bases: 12. CDR1 is SGHDN, CDR2 FVKESK, per germline. DNA for the CDR3: TGTGCCAGCAGCCTTACAACAGGGGCCGAAAGCTACGAGCAGTACTTC. Translating gives CASSLTTGAESYEQYF.

The genes are TRBV5-6 and TRBJ2-7; D may be TRBD2 (6 bases). The V gene lost 0 bases and the J gene lost 3 bases, with 16 bases spanning the gap. The CDR3 loop spans 16 amino acids. Germline-derived CDR1 and CDR2 are SGHDT and YYEEEE. DNA of the CDR3: TGTGCCAGCAGCTTGGCTCTCCGGGGAGGTGGCTACGAGCAGTACTTC. As protein: CASSLALRGGGYEQYF. Complete variable domain (other parts from reference TRBV5-6 and TRBJ2-7): DAGVTQSPTHLIKTRGQQVTLRCSPKSGHDTVSWYQQALGQGPQFIFQYYEEEERQRGNFPDRFSGHQFPNYSSELNVNALLLGDSALYLCASSLALRGGGYEQYFGPGTRLTVT.

This chain uses TRBV30 with TRBJ2-7, with D perhaps matching TRBD2 (5 bases). The V gene lost 0 bases and the J gene lost 0 bases, with 15 bases spanning the gap. The germline V gene encodes CDR1 GTSNPN and CDR2 SVGIG (reference sequence). The CDR3 is 16 amino acids. The CDR3 spells CAWSVLGGRSSYEQYF. The CDR3 nucleotides read TGTGCCTGGAGTGTACTAGGCGGCAGAAGCTCCTACGAGCAGTACTTC.

The chain joins TRBV20-1 to TRBJ1-2, with TRBD1 identical over 7 bases. Germline CDR1 is DFQATT and CDR2 is SNEGSKA (reference sequence). Losses at the gene ends were 6 bases for V and 4 bases for J; bases not matched to a gene: 2. There are 11 residues in the CDR3. The CDR3 DNA reads TGCAGTGCAGGGGGCGGCTATGGCTACACCTTC. It is translated as CSAGGGYGYTF.

J is TRBJ1-2 and V is TRBV29-1; D is possibly TRBD1 (5 bases). The V end lost 0 bases, the J end lost 8 bases, and 10 bases lay between the germline ends. This CDR3 is built from 12 residues. The V gene's germline CDR1 is SQVTM and CDR2 ANQGSEA. The DNA of the CDR3 is TGCAGCGTTGAAGAAACAAGGGGAGGCTACACCTTC. It encodes CSVEETRGGYTF.

This clone has more than one count but fewer than ten. The genes are TRBV18 and TRBJ1-3; D not certain. The CDR3 is 16 amino acids. Germline values: CDR1 KGHSH, CDR2 LQKENI. With 2 bases removed from V and 3 bases from J, the gap between germline ends came to 14 bases. The CDR3: CASSPRGRRLGNTIYF. CDR3 sequence (DNA): TGTGCCAGCTCACCAAGAGGGCGCAGGCTTGGAAACACCATATATTTT.

This rearrangement joins TRBV7-2 to TRBJ2-5, with D perhaps matching TRBD2 (6 bases). Germline V CDR1 and CDR2: SGHTA, FQGNSA. This CDR3 spans 14 amino acids. V lost 5 bases and J lost 1, with 11 bases in between. Here the CDR3 reads CASSDPGLQETQYF. CDR3 nucleotide sequence: TGTGCCAGCAGCGACCCGGGACTCCAAGAGACCCAGTACTTC.

The chain has TRBV7-2 and TRBJ1-2; TRBD1 matches at 7 bases. Per the germline V gene, CDR1 is SGHTA and CDR2 is FQGNSA. The CDR3 runs 18 residues. Losses at the gene ends were 3 bases for V and 4 bases for J; bases not matched to a gene: 17. The CDR3, as DNA: TGTGCCAGCAGCTTCGGGGGCCCGACAGGGCTTGTCGCCTATGGCTACACCTTC. Translating gives CASSFGGPTGLVAYGYTF. The complete variable domain, with remaining parts taken from reference TRBV7-2 and TRBJ1-2, reads GAGVSQSPSNKVTEKGKDVELRCDPISGHTALYWYRQSLGQGLEFLIYFQGNSAPDKSGLPSDRFSAERTGGSVSTLTIQRTQQEDSAVYLCASSFGGPTGLVAYGYTFGSGTRLTVV.

The chain joins TRBV29-1 to TRBJ2-1; 12 bases align to TRBD2. The CDR3 totals 16 residues. The germline gives CDR1 SQVTM, CDR2 ANQGSEA. The V and J ends lost 6 bases and 4 bases, in that order; junction bases with no gene match: 10. CDR3 coding DNA: TGCAGCGTGACGGGACTAGCGGGCGCACGGTACAATGAGCAGTTCTTC. Translation gives CSVTGLAGARYNEQFF.

The V call is TRBV28, the J call TRBJ2-1, with D unclear. In germline, CDR1 is MDHEN, CDR2 SYDVKM. Deletions cut 5 bases from V and 4 bases from J, with 15 bases between. CDR3 length: 15 residues. DNA for the CDR3: TGTGCCAGCAGTCGCTCCCAACTCTCTTACAATGAGCAGTTCTTC. It codes for CASSRSQLSYNEQFF.

The genes are TRBV5-4 and TRBJ2-3; TRBD2 might be the D (5 bases). Germline CDR1 reads SGHNT; CDR2 reads YYREEE (reference sequence). The CDR3 consists of 16 residues. Between the trimmed V and J ends, which lost 0 bases and 2 bases, there was a span of 13 bases. The chain's CDR3 is CASSLGPEGSTDTQYF. CDR3 bases: TGTGCCAGCAGCTTGGGCCCCGAGGGATCCACAGATACGCAGTATTTT.

V is TRBV28 and J is TRBJ1-5, with 8 bases identical to TRBD1. CDR1 and CDR2 from the germline V gene are MDHEN and SYDVKM. This CDR3 is 15 amino acids long. V lost 5 bases and J lost 2; bases outside the gene matches: 5. The CDR3 sequence: CASSETGDGNQPQHF. DNA for the CDR3: TGTGCCAGCAGTGAGACAGGGGATGGCAATCAGCCCCAGCATTTT.

V is TRBV5-1 and J is TRBJ2-1, with 10 bases identical to TRBD2. Germline V CDR1 and CDR2: SGHRS, YFSETQ. CDR3 length: 15 residues. Germline trimming cut 3 bases from V and 3 bases from J; bases unmatched to any gene: 3. Written as DNA, the CDR3 is TGCGCCAGCAGCTCACTAGCGGGAAACTACAATGAGCAGTTCTTC. This gives the protein CASSSLAGNYNEQFF.

The V gene is TRBV29-1, the J gene TRBJ1-1, with a tentative D call TRBD1 (6 bases). CDR1 is SQVTM and CDR2 is ANQGSEA in the germline V gene. With 8 bases removed from V and 11 bases from J, the gap between germline ends came to 24 bases. The CDR3 spans 13 residues. In DNA form, the CDR3 reads TGCAGCTCTACGACAACAGGGTCAGGGCAGGCTTTCTTT. The encoded protein is CSSTTTGSGQAFF.

The J gene is TRBJ1-4, the V gene TRBV7-8, with D unresolved. In germline, CDR1 is SGHVS, CDR2 FQNEAQ. The ends were cut back, 5 bases at V and 1 base at J, with 8 bases in the middle. The CDR3 length is 14 residues. CDR3 nucleotide sequence: TGTGCCAGCAGCCCGACGGGAACTAATGAAAAACTGTTTTTT. Translation gives CASSPTGTNEKLFF.

This clone was seen just once. This chain connects TRBV7-7 to TRBJ2-7, with D maybe TRBD1 (6 bases). Germline values: CDR1 SSHAT, CDR2 FNYEAQ (reference sequence). Trimming removed 5 bases at V and 2 bases at J, with 13 bases between. This CDR3 spans 14 amino acids. CDR3 loop: CASSPGHGPYEQYF. For the CDR3, the DNA is TGTGCCAGCAGCCCGGGACACGGACCCTACGAGCAGTACTTC.

The chain has TRBV13 and TRBJ2-5, with 10 bases matching TRBD2. The ends lost 4 bases at V and 4 bases at J; junction bases unmatched: 9. CDR1 and CDR2 (germline): PRHDT, FYEKMQ (reference sequence). This CDR3 region has 16 residues. The CDR3 nucleotides are TGTGCCAGCAGCTCCCCTAGCGGGGGCTTGCGAGAGACCCAGTACTTC. It encodes CASSSPSGGLRETQYF.

The chain couples TRBV7-2 to TRBJ2-1, with a possible D match to TRBD2 (6 bases). In germline, CDR1 is SGHTA, CDR2 FQGNSA. V shed 0 bases and J shed 5 bases, with 14 bases lying between them. This CDR3 is built from 16 residues. The CDR3, as DNA: TGTGCCAGCAGCTTAGCTACGGGGGAACCCCACAATGAGCAGTTCTTC. Translated, it gives CASSLATGEPHNEQFF.

The chain uses TRBV18 and TRBJ1-1; TRBD1 agrees at 9 bases. Germline V gene lookup returns CDR1 KGHSH and CDR2 LQKENI. J gave up 8 bases and V 2 bases, and 6 bases lay outside the gene matches. The CDR3 totals 14 residues. The CDR3 bases are TGTGCCAGCTCACCATTCGACAGGGGGGGAGAAGCTTTCTTT. Its protein is CASSPFDRGGEAFF. Together with reference TRBV18 and TRBJ1-1, the CDR3 gives the full variable domain: NAGVMQNPRHLVRRRGQEARLRCSPMKGHSHVYWYRQLPEEGLKFMVYLQKENIIDESGMPKERFSAEFPKEGPSILRIQQVVRGDSAAYFCASSPFDRGGEAFFGQGTRLTVV.

The chain combines TRBV6-6 with TRBJ1-1; 10 bases are shared with TRBD1. Trimming cost V 2 bases and J 4 bases; bases outside gene matches: 4. The CDR3 spans 15 residues. CDR1 is MNHNY, CDR2 SVGAGI, per germline (reference sequence). CDR3: CASSYRQGAGTEAFF. DNA for the CDR3: TGTGCCAGCAGTTACCGACAGGGGGCTGGCACTGAAGCTTTCTTT.